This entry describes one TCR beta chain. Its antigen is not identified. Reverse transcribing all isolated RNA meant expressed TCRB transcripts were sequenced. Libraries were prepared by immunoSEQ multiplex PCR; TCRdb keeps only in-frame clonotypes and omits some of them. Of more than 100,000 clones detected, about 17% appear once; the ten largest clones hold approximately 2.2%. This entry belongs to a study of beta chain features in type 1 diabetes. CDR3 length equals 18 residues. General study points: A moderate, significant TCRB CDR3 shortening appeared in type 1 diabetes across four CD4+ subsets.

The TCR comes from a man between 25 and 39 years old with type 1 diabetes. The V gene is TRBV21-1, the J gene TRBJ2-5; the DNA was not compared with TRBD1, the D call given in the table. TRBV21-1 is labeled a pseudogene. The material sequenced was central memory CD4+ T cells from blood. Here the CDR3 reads CASSKARMSGGGRETQYF. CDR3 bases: TGTGCCAGCAGCAAAGCGCGAATGTCAGGGGGCGGGAGAGAGACCCAGTACTTC.